This is a list of T cell receptor beta chains from one sample in a study of post-analysis software for immune sequencing data. Each CDR3 protein gets one entry after TCRdb re-called the PCR reads with MiXCR. The sample has 600,000 to 750,000 distinct CDR3 sequences, approximately 60% seen once; the top ten hold about 11%. Material for sequencing was blood. These receptors were taken from a girl aged 2 to 10 with multiple sclerosis. Each CDR3 is given with its conserved first and last residue. A D gene is named only where the DNA matches it firmly. Where a row states a size, it is once, few, many or the class of an expanded clone; other rows omit it.

v_call	d_call	clone_size	j_call	cdr3_aa	cdr3_nt
TRBV5-1	TRBD2	few	TRBJ2-5	CASSWAGGASFKETQYF	TGCGCCAGCAGCTGGGCCGGGGGGGCCTCATTCAAAGAGACCCAGTACTTC
TRBV5-1	.	.	TRBJ1-2	CASSLDGPGGYTF	TGCGCCAGCAGCTTGGACGGGCCCGGGGGCTACACCTTC
TRBV20-1	.	.	TRBJ1-5	CSARAGAERNQPQHF	TGCAGTGCTAGAGCCGGGGCGGAGCGCAATCAGCCCCAGCATTTT
TRBV7-9	.	.	TRBJ2-5	CASSLRWMAQETQYF	TGTGCCAGCAGCTTAAGGTGGATGGCTCAAGAGACCCAGTACTTC
TRBV14	TRBD1	.	TRBJ2-5	CASSQVRGPETQYF	TGTGCCAGCAGCCAAGTCAGGGGGCCGGAGACCCAGTACTTC
TRBV5-1	TRBD1	.	TRBJ2-6	CASSFGTALSGANVLTF	TGCGCCAGCAGCTTTGGGACAGCCCTCTCTGGGGCCAACGTCCTGACTTTC
TRBV20-1	TRBD2	few	TRBJ2-5	CSALAGGRRETQYF	TGCAGTGCTTTAGCGGGGGGGCGGAGGGAGACCCAGTACTTC
TRBV12-3/TRBV12-4	TRBD2	few	TRBJ2-5	CASSHSGGKETQYF	TGTGCCAGCAGCCATAGCGGGGGCAAAGAGACCCAGTACTTC
TRBV3-1	.	few	TRBJ2-1	CASSQDPNLYNEQFF	TGTGCCAGCAGCCAAGACCCCAATCTCTACAATGAGCAGTTCTTC
TRBV12-3/TRBV12-4	.	few	TRBJ2-5	CASTYRPGLQETQYF	TGTGCCAGCACTTACAGGCCCGGGTTACAAGAGACCCAGTACTTC
TRBV12-3/TRBV12-4	TRBD2	.	TRBJ2-5	CASMSFGGGAETQYF	TGTGCCAGCATGTCCTTCGGCGGGGGGGCTGAGACCCAGTACTTC
TRBV6-6	TRBD1	few	TRBJ1-1	CASSSGQANTEAFF	TGTGCCAGCAGTTCGGGACAGGCGAACACTGAAGCTTTCTTT
TRBV12-3/TRBV12-4	TRBD1	.	TRBJ2-4	CASSPQDREAKNIQYF	TGTGCCAGCAGTCCCCAGGACAGGGAAGCCAAAAACATTCAGTACTTC
TRBV7-8	.	.	TRBJ2-7	CASSSTVDDEQYF	TGTGCCAGCAGCTCGACAGTCGACGACGAGCAGTACTTC
TRBV6-5	.	.	TRBJ2-3	CASSYKAGVTGTQYF	TGTGCCAGCAGTTATAAGGCAGGGGTGACAGGTACGCAGTATTTT
TRBV15	.	.	TRBJ2-5	CATSSSVAGYRETQYF	TGTGCTACCAGCAGTTCGGTAGCAGGGTACCGAGAGACCCAGTACTTC
TRBV7-2	.	once	TRBJ2-5	CASSSGHQETQYF	TGTGCCAGCAGTTCCGGACACCAAGAGACCCAGTACTTC
TRBV25-1	TRBD1	.	TRBJ2-5	CASSDGKGGFETQYF	TGTGCCAGCAGTGACGGGAAAGGGGGCTTTGAGACCCAGTACTTC
TRBV20-1	.	.	TRBJ1-1	CSARIGGGTNTEAFF	TGCAGTGCTAGGATAGGCGGGGGGACGAACACTGAAGCTTTCTTT
TRBV29-1	TRBD1	.	TRBJ2-5	CSVGDSQKTQYF	TGCAGCGTTGGGGACAGTCAAAAGACCCAGTACTTC
TRBV6-6	TRBD1	few	TRBJ1-1	CASSGQEVGTEAFF	TGTGCCAGCAGCGGACAGGAGGTAGGAACTGAAGCTTTCTTT
TRBV7-2	.	.	TRBJ1-2	CASSTASINYGYTF	TGTGCCAGCAGCACAGCTTCAATTAACTATGGCTACACCTTC
TRBV5-1	.	.	TRBJ2-7	CASSLELGQGVNEQYF	TGCGCCAGCAGCTTGGAACTGGGCCAGGGCGTCAACGAGCAGTACTTC
TRBV29-1	.	few	TRBJ2-1	CSVSRGLDNEQFF	TGCAGCGTTTCCAGGGGTCTGGACAATGAGCAGTTCTTC
TRBV29-1	TRBD1	.	TRBJ2-1	CSGLDRGDRRRMPSLYNEQFF	TGCAGCGGCCTCGACAGGGGAGATAGGCGGCGGATGCCTAGTCTATACAATGAGCAGTTCTTC
TRBV30	.	.	TRBJ2-7	CAWSGPYEQYF	TGTGCCTGGAGTGGCCCCTACGAGCAGTACTTC
TRBV7-2	TRBD2	.	TRBJ2-2	CASTGGRGGELFF	TGTGCCTCTACGGGGGGAAGGGGCGGGGAGCTGTTTTTT
TRBV5-1	.	once	TRBJ1-1	CASSLAGGGKSEAFF	TGCGCCAGCAGCTTGGCCGGTGGGGGGAAGTCTGAAGCTTTCTTT
TRBV6-5	.	.	TRBJ1-5	CASRLRPNQPQHF	TGTGCCAGCAGGCTACGTCCCAATCAGCCCCAGCATTTT
TRBV29-1	TRBD2	few	TRBJ2-3	CSVVVAGEGDTQYF	TGCAGCGTTGTGGTAGCGGGAGAAGGAGATACGCAGTATTTT
TRBV4-2	TRBD2	.	TRBJ2-1	CASSKDAASGGVNEQFF	TGTGCCAGCAGCAAAGACGCGGCTAGCGGGGGGGTCAATGAGCAGTTCTTC
TRBV29-1	.	few	TRBJ1-1	CSVISMNTEAFF	TGCAGCGTTATCTCCATGAACACTGAAGCTTTCTTT
TRBV10-3	TRBD2	.	TRBJ2-1	CAISESRLAGDNEQFF	TGTGCCATCAGTGAGTCTCGGCTAGCGGGAGATAATGAGCAGTTCTTC